Here is one T cell receptor beta chain with its context. Its cognate antigen is unknown. Stated time point: baseline, week 1 (first vaccination visit). Sample treatment: pre-vaccination baseline after standard-of-care therapy. The germline V gene encodes CDR1 SGHDT and CDR2 YYEEEE. The CDR3 length is 16 residues. Trimming left V 0 bases short and J 0 bases short, with 11 bases between. Data came from immunoSEQ multiplex PCR; TCRdb stores just in-frame clones and leaves some out. The repertoire has around 60,000 clones, about 91% of them found once; the top ten carry 2.5% to 3%. The sample originates from a study of a mutant IDH1 vaccine in newly diagnosed glioma. Whole-study context: Patients under treatment included about 62% males and approximately 38% females and had a mean age of around 40 years.

Study results and caveats: Immune responses induced by the vaccine were seen in 93.3% of patients, spanning multiple MHC alleles.

The sequenced sample was PBMCs, obtained from a glioma patient treated with radiotherapy, temozolomide or both. The receptor was derived from a man aged 50 or older with glioma. The gene calls are TRBV5-6 and TRBJ2-3, with D possibly being TRBD2 (6 bases). The CDR3 nucleotides read TGTGCCAGCAGCTTGGGGACTAACCCTAGCACAGATACGCAGTATTTT. Translation: CASSLGTNPSTDTQYF.